The rows below give T cell receptor beta chains drawn from one sample of a study of blood T cell repertoires in COVID-19. The protocol was immunoSEQ multiplex PCR, while the TCRdb copy is restricted to in-frame clones and leaves out a portion. The sample includes about 220,000 clones, about four fifths of them seen just once. The specimen sequenced was peripheral blood. The receptors derive from a woman aged 60-75 years with acute or convalescent COVID-19. The CDR3 runs from the conserved cysteine through the conserved F or W. D genes are given only for firm matches. Clone size is not always given. Where it is, it says once, few, many or a class for expanded clones.

NA | TRBJ1-6 | NA | TRBV6-1 | 12 | TGTGCCAGCAGAAACAGGGTCTCACCCCTCCACTTT | CASRNRVSPLHF
TRBD2 | TRBJ2-4 | NA | TRBV7-2 | 15 | TGTGCCAGCAGCTTAACGGGAGGGGCCAAAAACATTCAGTACTTC | CASSLTGGAKNIQYF
NA | TRBJ1-1 | NA | TRBV3-1/TRBV3-2 | 15 | TGTGCCAGCACCCTAACGGACAGCCATAACACTGAAGCTTTCTTT | CASTLTDSHNTEAFF
NA | TRBJ1-1 | NA | TRBV27 | 16 | TGTGCCAGCAGTTTCTACCTCCCTCAGGGGAACACTGAAGCTTTCTTT | CASSFYLPQGNTEAFF
NA | TRBJ1-3 | NA | TRBV12-5 | 15 | TGTGCTAGTGGTTTGGGGAACACAGAGCTGAACACCATATATTTT | CASGLGNTELNTIYF
NA | TRBJ1-2 | few | TRBV19 | 11 | TGTGCCAGTAGCTACGTCTATGGCTACACCTTC | CASSYVYGYTF
TRBD1 | TRBJ1-2 | NA | TRBV5-1 | 13 | TGCGCCAGCAGCTTGGCACAGGGGGATGGCTACACCTTC | CASSLAQGDGYTF
TRBD1 | TRBJ2-7 | NA | TRBV5-6 | 14 | TGTGCCAGCAGCCACGGACAGGTATTTTCCGAGCAGTACTTC | CASSHGQVFSEQYF
NA | TRBJ1-1 | few | TRBV28 | 12 | TGTGCCAGCGGGCGGGGGGCGTCTGAAGCTTTCTTT | CASGRGASEAFF
TRBD1 | TRBJ1-2 | NA | TRBV14 | 19 | TGTGCCAGCAGCCGGACCCCGACGGGACAGGGGAGAAGTAACTATGGCTACACCTTC | CASSRTPTGQGRSNYGYTF
TRBD1 | TRBJ2-3 | once | TRBV27 | 17 | TGTGCCAGCACCAATAGATTGGACAGGGGGAGGATGGGTACGCAGTATTTT | CASTNRLDRGRMGTQYF
NA | TRBJ2-7 | few | TRBV5-1 | 12 | TGCGCCAGCAGCTTGGCAGGGGATGAGCAGTACTTC | CASSLAGDEQYF
NA | TRBJ2-5 | NA | TRBV3-1/TRBV3-2 | 16 | TGTGCCAGCAGCCAAGGGTCGGGGGGCCTACAAGAGACCCAGTACTTC | CASSQGSGGLQETQYF
NA | TRBJ2-1 | once | TRBV2 | 11 | TGTGCCAGCAGTCGACAGATTGAGCAGTTCTTC | CASSRQIEQFF
NA | TRBJ1-1 | NA | TRBV10-3 | 14 | TGTGCCATCCGAAGCGGGGCAGGGGAAACTGAAGCTTTCTTT | CAIRSGAGETEAFF
NA | TRBJ2-3 | NA | TRBV6-5 | 14 | TGTGCCAGCAGTTATCTCTCAAGCGAGGATACGCAGTATTTT | CASSYLSSEDTQYF
TRBD1 | TRBJ2-7 | NA | TRBV7-9 | 17 | TGTGCCAGCGGATGGAGCAGACAGGGGCAGAGCTCCTACGAGCAGTACTTC | CASGWSRQGQSSYEQYF
NA | TRBJ2-2 | NA | TRBV10-3 | 15 | TGTGCCATCAGGGTCGGGGGGCCGAACACCGGGGAGCTGTTTTTT | CAIRVGGPNTGELFF
TRBD2 | TRBJ2-1 | NA | TRBV30 | 15 | TGTGCCTGGACGGCCGATACTAGCGGGGGAAATGAGCAGTTCTTC | CAWTADTSGGNEQFF
TRBD2 | TRBJ2-2 | NA | TRBV5-1 | 16 | TGCGCCAGCAGCTTGCCCCTAGCGGGAGCGGCCGGGGAGCTGTTTTTT | CASSLPLAGAAGELFF
NA | TRBJ1-1 | once | TRBV27 | 12 | TGTGCCAGCGGAGAAATGAACACTGAAGCTTTCTTT | CASGEMNTEAFF
NA | TRBJ2-1 | NA | TRBV19 | 23 | TGTGCCAGTAGTATGGTCAGGTCGTCGGCAGGGGTTCGCTTCGGGACCTCCTACAATGAGCAGTTCTTC | CASSMVRSSAGVRFGTSYNEQFF
TRBD1 | TRBJ1-1 | NA | TRBV14 | 18 | TGTGCCAGCAGCCAAGATCGGACAGGGAATTTGATTTGGACTGAAGCTTTCTTT | CASSQDRTGNLIWTEAFF
TRBD1 | TRBJ2-5 | NA | TRBV7-2 | 16 | TGTGCCAGCAGCTTATATACAACAGGGGGCCGGGAGACCCAGTACTTC | CASSLYTTGGRETQYF
TRBD1 | TRBJ2-5 | NA | TRBV29-1 | 13 | TGCAGCGTTGAAACGGACAGGCAAGAGACCCAGTACTTC | CSVETDRQETQYF
TRBD1 | TRBJ2-5 | NA | TRBV27 | 12 | TGTGCCAGCAGGACAGGGTCCGAGACCCAGTACTTC | CASRTGSETQYF
TRBD1 | TRBJ1-2 | few | TRBV19 | 14 | TGTGCCAGTAGTATGGACAGGGGTATCTATGGCTACACCTTC | CASSMDRGIYGYTF
NA | TRBJ1-5 | NA | TRBV4-2 | 14 | TGTGCCAGCAGCCAGGTAGACAGGAATCAGCCCCAGCATTTT | CASSQVDRNQPQHF
NA | TRBJ1-1 | NA | TRBV5-1 | 14 | TGCGCCAGCAGCTTGGCGGGGATGGGCACTGAAGCTTTCTTT | CASSLAGMGTEAFF